This T cell receptor beta chain was captured by sequencing in a study of T cell responses to AZD1222 COVID-19 vaccine. This clone was detected a few times. CDR1 and CDR2 (germline): SGHTA, FQGNSA. Trimming left V 5 bases short and J 3 bases short, with 13 bases between. The length of the CDR3 is 14 residues. TCRdb keeps only in-frame clones here, not all; method: immunoSEQ multiplex PCR. The sample carries around 130,000 clones, approximately 85% recorded once. This chain joins TRBV7-2 and TRBJ1-2, with unresolved D. This sequence originates from an adult who received the AZD1222 COVID-19 vaccine. The starting material was peripheral blood, obtained 28 days after the second AZD1222 dose. The CDR3 reads CASSPSWEDYGYTF. CDR3 nucleotide sequence: TGTGCCAGCAGCCCCAGCTGGGAGGACTATGGCTACACCTTC.